Presented here are 10 T cell receptor beta chains from one specimen sequenced in a study of identifying expanded T cells in peripheral blood. Assay: immunoSEQ multiplex PCR; the TCRdb copy retains only in-frame clones and omits some. The table includes more than 75,000 clones, 88% detected once. Sequencing was done on a sample of blood. The receptors derive from a person aged 18 to 70 in good health.

This clone was seen just once. This chain joins TRBV6-5 and TRBJ2-5; no clear D. There are 12 residues in the CDR3. Trimming removed 2 bases at V and 4 bases at J, with 5 bases between. The germline V gene has CDR1 MNHEY and CDR2 SVGAGI. CDR3 sequence: CASSYNSETQYF. CDR3 DNA sequence: TGTGCCAGCAGTTACAATTCAGAGACCCAGTACTTC.

This clone came up a few times. V is TRBV2 and J is TRBJ1-5, with no clear D. The germline V gene encodes CDR1 SNHLY and CDR2 FYNNEI. V was shortened by 3 bases and J by 1 base, with 7 bases between the two germline ends. The CDR3 loop spans 14 amino acids. CDR3 DNA: TGTGCCAGCAGTGATGTGCAGAGCAATCAGCCCCAGCATTTT. Encoded protein: CASSDVQSNQPQHF. The variable domain in full, with the rest retrieved from reference TRBV2 and TRBJ1-5, is EPEVTQTPSHQVTQMGQEVILRCVPISNHLYFYWYRQILGQKVEFLVSFYNNEISEKSEIFDDQFSVERPDGSNFTLKIRSTKLEDSAMYFCASSDVQSNQPQHFGDGTRLSIL.

The chain has TRBV5-4 and TRBJ2-2; TRBD2 matches at 12 bases. Trimming removed 1 base from V and 2 bases from J; junction bases left unmatched: 3. This CDR3 has 17 amino acids. The germline V gene encodes CDR1 SGHNT and CDR2 YYREEE (reference sequence). CDR3 nucleotide sequence: TGTGCCAGCAGCTTGACTAGCGGGGGGCCTAACACCGGGGAGCTGTTTTTT. Protein product: CASSLTSGGPNTGELFF.

The rearrangement joins TRBV6-4 to TRBJ2-1; D is undetermined. CDR1 and CDR2 (germline): MRHNA, SNTAGT. CDR3 size: 14 residues. Deletions cut 7 bases from V and 1 base from J, with 11 bases between. DNA of the CDR3: TGTGCCAGCACCCCCGACGGGTCCTACAATGAGCAGTTCTTC. This codes for CASTPDGSYNEQFF.

This chain links TRBV14 with TRBJ2-2; 10 positions agree with TRBD1. This CDR3 comprises 17 residues. V dropped 4 bases and J dropped 1; count of bases not matched to a gene: 6. Germline V lookup: CDR1 SGHDN, CDR2 FVKESK. CDR3 protein: CASSLFGTGVNTGELFF. The CDR3 region has the DNA TGTGCCAGCAGCCTGTTCGGGACAGGGGTGAACACCGGGGAGCTGTTTTTT.

The CDR3 DNA reads TGTGCCAGCAGCTTAGCGGGGGGGCCGGAAGAGACCCAGTACTTC. It encodes CASSLAGGPEETQYF. The rearrangement uses TRBV11-3 and TRBJ2-5; the match to TRBD2 covers 8 bases. This CDR3 comprises 15 residues. Germline trimming cut 1 base from V and 3 bases from J; bases unmatched to any gene: 4. The germline CDR1 and CDR2 sequences are SGHNT and YENEEA.

This clone was recorded only once. The CDR3 protein is CASSPPGTRGEQFF. The CDR3 DNA is TGCGCCAGCAGCCCGCCCGGGACTAGAGGTGAGCAGTTCTTC. This sequence joins TRBV4-1 and TRBJ2-1, with 8 bases that match TRBD2. Trimming cost V 4 bases and J 9 bases; bases outside gene matches: 8. The CDR3 covers 14 residues. CDR1 is MGHRA and CDR2 is YSYEKL in the germline V gene.

This rearrangement joins TRBV4-3 to TRBJ2-6, with a possible D match to TRBD2 (5 bases). This CDR3 region has 16 residues. Looked up from germline, CDR1 is LGHNA and CDR2 is YSLEER. The V end was cut by 0 bases, the J end by 3 bases, with 9 bases between. The CDR3 region is CASSQDRGGGANVLTF. CDR3 bases: TGCGCCAGCAGCCAAGATCGAGGAGGTGGGGCCAACGTCCTGACTTTC.

The gene calls are TRBV6-5 and TRBJ1-1, with D tentatively TRBD1 (6 bases). CDR1 is MNHEY and CDR2 is SVGAGI in the germline V gene. Trimming took off 2 bases at V and 1 base at J, with 11 bases between the two ends. This CDR3 contains 15 residues. The CDR3 protein is CASSYTGTANTEAFF. CDR3 nucleotides: TGTGCCAGCAGTTACACAGGGACGGCGAACACTGAAGCTTTCTTT.

This rearrangement joins TRBV4-3 to TRBJ1-1; no reliable D call. There are 15 residues in the CDR3. V lost 4 bases, J lost 1 base, and 13 bases lay in between. Germline CDR1 is LGHNA and CDR2 is YSLEER. DNA of the CDR3: TGCGCCAGCAGCCGGGTTGACTTAAAGAACACTGAAGCTTTCTTT. Its translation is CASSRVDLKNTEAFF.